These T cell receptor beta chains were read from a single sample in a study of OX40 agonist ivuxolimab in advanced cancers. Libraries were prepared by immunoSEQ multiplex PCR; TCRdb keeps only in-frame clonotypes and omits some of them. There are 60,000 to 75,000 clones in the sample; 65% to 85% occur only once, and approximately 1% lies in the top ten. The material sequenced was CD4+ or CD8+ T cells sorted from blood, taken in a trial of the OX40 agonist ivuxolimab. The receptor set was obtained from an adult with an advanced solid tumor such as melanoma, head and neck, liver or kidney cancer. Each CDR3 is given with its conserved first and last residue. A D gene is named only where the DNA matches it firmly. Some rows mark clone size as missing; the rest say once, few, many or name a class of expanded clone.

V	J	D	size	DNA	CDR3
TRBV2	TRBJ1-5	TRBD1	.	TGTGCCAGCAGTCGGGACAGAAGAGGCAATCAGCCCCAGCATTTT	CASSRDRRGNQPQHF
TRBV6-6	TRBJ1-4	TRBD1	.	TGTGCCAGCAGTCCATACAGGGGGGGCAATGAAAAACTGTTTTTT	CASSPYRGGNEKLFF
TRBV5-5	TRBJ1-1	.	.	TGTGCCAGCAGCTACGCCAGGGTGAACACTGAAGCTTTCTTT	CASSYARVNTEAFF
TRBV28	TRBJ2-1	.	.	TGTGCCAGCAGTTTAAACAGCTTGGAGCAGTTCTTC	CASSLNSLEQFF
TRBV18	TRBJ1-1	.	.	TGTGCCAGCTCACCACAAGGGCACACTGAAGCTTTCTTT	CASSPQGHTEAFF
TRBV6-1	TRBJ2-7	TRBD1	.	TGTGCCAGCAGTCAAACAGGGGGGCGAGCCTACGAGCAGTACTTC	CASSQTGGRAYEQYF
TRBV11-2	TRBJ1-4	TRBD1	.	TGTGCCAGCAGCCTGGGGACAGGCCTTAATGAAAAACTGTTTTTT	CASSLGTGLNEKLFF
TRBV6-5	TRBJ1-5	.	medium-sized	TGTGCGACCCGAGACAGGTATAGCAATCAGCCCCAGCATTTT	CATRDRYSNQPQHF
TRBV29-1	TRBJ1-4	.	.	TGCAGCGTTGTCCCTACAGGATTTAATGAAAAACTGTTTTTT	CSVVPTGFNEKLFF
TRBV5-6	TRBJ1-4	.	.	TGTGCCAGCAGCTTGGTGCGGAATGAAAAACTGTTTTTT	CASSLVRNEKLFF
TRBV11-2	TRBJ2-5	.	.	TGTGCCAGCTCCAGGCCAGGGGAAGAGACCCAGTACTTC	CASSRPGEETQYF
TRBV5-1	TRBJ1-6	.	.	TGCGCCAGCAGCTTGAACCGACAGGTTAATTCACCCCTCCACTTT	CASSLNRQVNSPLHF
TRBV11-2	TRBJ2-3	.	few	TGTGCCAGCAGCATCCCGCTAGCACTTACCACAGATACGCAGTATTTT	CASSIPLALTTDTQYF
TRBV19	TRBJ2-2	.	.	TGTGCCAGTTACTCCCAACCTGCCGCGAACACCGGGGAGCTGTTTTTT	CASYSQPAANTGELFF
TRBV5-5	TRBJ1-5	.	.	TGTGCCAGCAGCTGGAGGGGGGGGCCGAATCAGCCCCAGCATTTT	CASSWRGGPNQPQHF
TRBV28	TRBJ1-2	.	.	TGTGCCAGCACCATTGGAGGAGGGTCGGACTATGGCTACACCTTC	CASTIGGGSDYGYTF
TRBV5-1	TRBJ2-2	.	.	TGCGCCAGCAGCTTGGCCGTGGGGTCCACCGGGGAGCTGTTTTTT	CASSLAVGSTGELFF
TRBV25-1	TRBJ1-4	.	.	TGTGCCAGCAGTGGGTCAGGGGTGATGGAAAAACTGTTTTTT	CASSGSGVMEKLFF
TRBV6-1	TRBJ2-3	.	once	TGTGCCAGCAGGGGACCAAGCACAGATACGCAGTATTTT	CASRGPSTDTQYF
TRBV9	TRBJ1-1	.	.	TGTGCCAGCAGCAAGACCCAAGGCACCACTGAAGCTTTCTTT	CASSKTQGTTEAFF
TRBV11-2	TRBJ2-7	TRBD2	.	TGTGCCAGCAGCACATCAGCGGGGATAACCTACGAGCAGTACTTC	CASSTSAGITYEQYF
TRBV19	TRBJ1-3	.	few	TGTGCCAGCCGGGACGGATCCTCTGGAAACACCATATATTTT	CASRDGSSGNTIYF
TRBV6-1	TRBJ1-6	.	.	TGTGCCAGCAGCTCTTTTGCGTCCGGTACGGCACCCCTCCACTTT	CASSSFASGTAPLHF
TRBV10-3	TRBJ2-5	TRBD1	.	TGTGCCATCAGTGAAAGGGGACAGGGGGCAGGGGAGACCCAGTACTTC	CAISERGQGAGETQYF
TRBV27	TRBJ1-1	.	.	TGTGCCAGCAGTTTCGGCAGGGATTTAAAAGCTTTCTTT	CASSFGRDLKAFF
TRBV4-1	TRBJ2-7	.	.	TGCGCCAGCAGCCAAGAGGCAGAACGTCTGGACGAGCAGTACTTC	CASSQEAERLDEQYF
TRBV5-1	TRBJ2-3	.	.	TGCGCCAGCAGCTTGGCTGCCGGGGGAGGCACAGATACGCAGTATTTT	CASSLAAGGGTDTQYF
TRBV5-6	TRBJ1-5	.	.	TGTGCCAGCAGCTTGGGACGGCTCAATCAGCCCCAGCATTTT	CASSLGRLNQPQHF
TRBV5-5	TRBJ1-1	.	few	TGTGCCAGCAGCTTGTATACAGCCATGAACACTGAAGCTTTCTTT	CASSLYTAMNTEAFF
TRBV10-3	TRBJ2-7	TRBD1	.	TGTGCCATCAGTGCTGCGGACAGGGGGTCTGACGAGCAGTACTTC	CAISAADRGSDEQYF
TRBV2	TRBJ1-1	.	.	TGTGCCAGCTACTTGGGACAATTAAACACTGAAGCTTTCTTT	CASYLGQLNTEAFF
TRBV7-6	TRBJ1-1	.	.	TGTGCCAGCAGCTTAAGTGGGGGAGAGAACACTGAAGCTTTCTTT	CASSLSGGENTEAFF
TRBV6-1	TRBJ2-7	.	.	TGTGCCAGCAGTGAAGTGGTAGGAGGCCCCAGCGAGCAGTACTTC	CASSEVVGGPSEQYF
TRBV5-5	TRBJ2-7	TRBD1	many	TGTGCCAGCAGCTTGATGGGACAGGGGGCGGTCGAGCAGTACTTC	CASSLMGQGAVEQYF
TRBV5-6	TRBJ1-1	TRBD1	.	TGTGCCAGCAGCACTCCGGGACAGGGGGCGCGGGGGACTGAAGCTTTCTTT	CASSTPGQGARGTEAFF
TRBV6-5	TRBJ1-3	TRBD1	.	TGTGCCAGCAGTTACCGACAGGGCATGGACACCATATATTTT	CASSYRQGMDTIYF
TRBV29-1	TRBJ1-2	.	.	TGCAGCGTTGAGGAGGTGCAGGGGCTCGATGGCTACACCTTC	CSVEEVQGLDGYTF
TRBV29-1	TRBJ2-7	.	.	TGCAGCGTTGAGAAGAGCAGGGGCTACGAGCAGTACTTC	CSVEKSRGYEQYF
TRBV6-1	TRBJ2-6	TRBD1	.	TGTGCCAGCAGTAAAGGACAGGGGGCTTCTGGGGCCAACGTCCTGACTTTC	CASSKGQGASGANVLTF
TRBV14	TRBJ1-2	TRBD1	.	TGTGCCAGCAGCATCCGGGCCAGGGGGAATGGCTACACCTTC	CASSIRARGNGYTF
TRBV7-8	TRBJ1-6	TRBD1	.	TGTGCCAGCAGCCTCAAGGCCCAGACAGGGGGCCCGTATAATTCACCCCTCCACTTT	CASSLKAQTGGPYNSPLHF
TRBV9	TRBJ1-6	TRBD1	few	TGTGCCAGCAGTCCCGGACAGGGAGGTAATTCACCCCTCCACTTT	CASSPGQGGNSPLHF
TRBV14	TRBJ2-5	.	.	TGTGCCAGCAGCCAGCTTCAGGGCGGAGAGACCCAGTACTTC	CASSQLQGGETQYF
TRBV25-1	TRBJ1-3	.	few	TGTGCCAGCAGCCAAGTTGGGTGGACCATATATTTT	CASSQVGWTIYF
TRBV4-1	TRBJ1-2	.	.	TGCGCCAGCAGCCAAGTAGGGGGGGTAGGTTATGGCTACACCTTC	CASSQVGGVGYGYTF